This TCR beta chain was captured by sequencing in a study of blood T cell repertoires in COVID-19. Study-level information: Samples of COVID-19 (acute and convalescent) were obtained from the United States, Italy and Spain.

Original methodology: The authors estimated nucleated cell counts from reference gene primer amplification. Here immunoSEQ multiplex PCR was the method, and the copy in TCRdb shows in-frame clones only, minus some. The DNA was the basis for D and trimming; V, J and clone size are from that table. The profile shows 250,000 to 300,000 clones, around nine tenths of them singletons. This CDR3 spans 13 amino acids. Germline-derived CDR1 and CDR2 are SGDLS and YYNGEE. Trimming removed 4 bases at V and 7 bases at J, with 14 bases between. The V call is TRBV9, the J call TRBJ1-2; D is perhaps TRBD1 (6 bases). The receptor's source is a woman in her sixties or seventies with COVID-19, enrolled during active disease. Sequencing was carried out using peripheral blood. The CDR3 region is CASSPSTGTGYTF. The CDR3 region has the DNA TGTGCCAGCAGCCCCTCCACAGGGACTGGCTACACCTTC. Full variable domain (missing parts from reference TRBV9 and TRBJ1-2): DSGVTQTPKHLITATGQRVTLRCSPRSGDLSVYWYQQSLDQGLQFLIQYYNGEERAKGNILERFSAQQFPDLHSELNLSSLELGDSALYFCASSPSTGTGYTFGSGTRLTVV.